The rows below give T cell receptor beta chains drawn from one sample of a study of CD8+CD57+ T cells in acquired aplastic anemia. One entry per CDR3 protein, called by TCRdb with MiXCR from the reads. This table holds nearly 60,000 distinct CDR3 sequences, around 57% found once. The sequenced material came from sorted CD4+, CD8+, or CD8+CD57+ T cells (not recorded which) from PBMCs. The receptors shown here come from a human donor with aplastic anemia. Both conserved end residues are part of each CDR3. Each record gives: clone size, V gene, CDR3 length, D gene, J gene, CDR3 DNA, CDR3 protein. A D gene is named only where the DNA matches it firmly. Clone size is not always given. Where it is, it says once, few, many or a class for expanded clones.

large	TRBV9	15	-	TRBJ1-2	TGTGCCAGCAGCGCAACGCCCAGCCCGCAGGCGGTAATAGGCTTC	CASSATPSPQAVIGF
-	TRBV19	13	-	TRBJ1-6	TGTGCCAGTACCCCTGGGAAGGGGTCACCCCTCCACTTT	CASTPGKGSPLHF
-	TRBV20-1	16	-	TRBJ2-2	TGCAGTGCTAGAGACAGCCTAGTAGCGAACACCGGGGAGCTGTTTTTT	CSARDSLVANTGELFF
-	TRBV19	14	TRBD1	TRBJ1-1	TGTGCCAGTAAGGTGCAGGGGGTAAACACTGAAGCTTTCTTT	CASKVQGVNTEAFF
once	TRBV7-9	14	TRBD2	TRBJ2-7	TGTGCCAGCAGCCGATGGGAGGGGACGTTCGAGCAGTACTTC	CASSRWEGTFEQYF
few	TRBV13	13	-	TRBJ2-7	TGTGCCAGCAGCTTAGGGGCAGGGCGCGAGCAGTACTTC	CASSLGAGREQYF
-	TRBV20-1	13	-	TRBJ2-1	TGCAGTGCTAGAGGCGGGGGCGGTGGTGAGCAGTTCTTC	CSARGGGGGEQFF
many	TRBV3-1	11	-	TRBJ2-2	TGTGCCAGCCAGAACACCGGGGAGCTGTTTTTT	CASQNTGELFF
-	TRBV20-1	14	TRBD2	TRBJ2-1	TGCAGTGCTATCGGCGGGGGGGCCTTGGTCGAGCAGTTCTTC	CSAIGGGALVEQFF
-	TRBV24-1	12	-	TRBJ2-1	TGTGCCACCAGTGTCGCCGGAGGTGAGCAGTTCTTC	CATSVAGGEQFF
once	TRBV19	14	-	TRBJ2-5	TGTGCCAGCAGCCCCGACAGGTCCCAAGAGACCCAGTACTTC	CASSPDRSQETQYF
-	TRBV15	16	TRBD1	TRBJ2-5	TGTGCCACCAGCAGAGGGGGGACAGGGCCTGGGGAGACCCAGTACTTC	CATSRGGTGPGETQYF
-	TRBV19	11	-	TRBJ1-6	TGTGCCAGTAGTCCCGGGACTTTCCTCCACTTT	CASSPGTFLHF
-	TRBV7-8	15	TRBD1	TRBJ1-1	TGTGCCAGCAGCTCCGGGACAGGGGTTCGCACTGAAGCTTTCTTT	CASSSGTGVRTEAFF
-	TRBV20-1	16	TRBD2	TRBJ2-3	TGCAGTGCTAGACCCTCTTGGCGGGGGGAGACAGATACGCAGTATTTT	CSARPSWRGETDTQYF
medium-sized	TRBV10-3	14	TRBD1	TRBJ1-2	TGTGCCATCTCTTGGCAGGGGGCGTCCTATGGCTACACCTTC	CAISWQGASYGYTF
once	TRBV7-6	14	-	TRBJ1-2	TGTGCCAGCAGCTTAGATGCGGCACGCTATGGCTACACCTTC	CASSLDAARYGYTF
-	TRBV7-8	14	TRBD2	TRBJ2-1	TGTGCCAGCAGCTTAGATGGGACTAGCGATGAGCAGTTCTTC	CASSLDGTSDEQFF
-	TRBV29-1	15	-	TRBJ2-7	TGCAGCGTTGAATTGAGTGGCGTCGCCTCCTACGAGCAGTACTTC	CSVELSGVASYEQYF
-	TRBV15	14	-	TRBJ1-2	TGTGCCACCAGCAGAGATCTGGTTGACTATGGCTACACCTTC	CATSRDLVDYGYTF
-	TRBV20-1	15	-	TRBJ2-7	TGCAGTCCTGGAGAAATGGAGGGGGGTCCCTACGAGCAGTACTTC	CSPGEMEGGPYEQYF
-	TRBV2	15	-	TRBJ2-7	TGTGCCAGCAGCTTAGGGCCCCAGGGGAAGTACGAGCAGTACTTC	CASSLGPQGKYEQYF
-	TRBV29-1	14	-	TRBJ1-1	TGCAGCGTAGGAAGGCAGGACATGAACACTGAAGCTTTCTTT	CSVGRQDMNTEAFF
many	TRBV12-5	13	TRBD1	TRBJ1-1	TGTGCTAGTGGTCCCACAGGGGCCACTGAAGCTTTCTTT	CASGPTGATEAFF
many	TRBV27	15	-	TRBJ1-2	TGTGCCAGCGGGTCCGGAGGTAGAGTTAACTATGGCTACACCTTC	CASGSGGRVNYGYTF